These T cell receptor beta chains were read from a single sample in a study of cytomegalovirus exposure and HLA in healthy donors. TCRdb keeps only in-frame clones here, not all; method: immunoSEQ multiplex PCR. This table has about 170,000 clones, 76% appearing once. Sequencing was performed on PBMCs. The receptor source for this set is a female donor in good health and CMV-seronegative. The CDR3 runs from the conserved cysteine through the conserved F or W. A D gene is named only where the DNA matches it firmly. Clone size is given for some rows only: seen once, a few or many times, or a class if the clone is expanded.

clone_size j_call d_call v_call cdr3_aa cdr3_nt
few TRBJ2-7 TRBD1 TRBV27 CASSPRHPGTAPSPYEQYF TGTGCCAGCAGTCCCCGGCACCCCGGGACAGCGCCCTCGCCCTACGAGCAGTACTTC
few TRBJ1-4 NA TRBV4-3 CASSQDAGGAGNEKLFF TGCGCCAGCAGCCAAGATGCTGGGGGCGCCGGTAATGAAAAACTGTTTTTT
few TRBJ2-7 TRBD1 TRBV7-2 CASSLAGQGASEQYF TGTGCCAGCAGCTTAGCGGGACAGGGGGCCTCCGAGCAGTACTTC
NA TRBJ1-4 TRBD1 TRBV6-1 CASSASVGTGTAFEKLFF TGTGCCAGCAGTGCGAGCGTGGGGACGGGGACAGCGTTTGAAAAACTGTTTTTT
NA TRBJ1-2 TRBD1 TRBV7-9 CASSFASGQGVYGYTF TGTGCCAGCAGCTTCGCATCGGGACAGGGTGTCTATGGCTACACCTTC
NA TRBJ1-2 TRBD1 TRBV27 CASRKGANYGYTF TGTGCCAGCCGAAAGGGGGCCAACTATGGCTACACCTTC
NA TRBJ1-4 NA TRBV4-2 CASSQGWQDNEKLFF TGTGCCAGCAGCCAAGGGTGGCAGGATAATGAAAAACTGTTTTTT
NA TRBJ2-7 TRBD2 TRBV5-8 CASSLPGTKTYEQYF TGTGCCAGCAGTTTACCCGGGACTAAAACCTACGAGCAGTACTTC
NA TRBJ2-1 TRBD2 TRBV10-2 CASSPFGSGSRESSYNEQFF TGCGCCAGCAGTCCCTTTGGGAGCGGGAGTCGAGAGAGCTCCTACAATGAGCAGTTCTTC
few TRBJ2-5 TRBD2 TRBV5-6 CASSSAGDGETQYF TGTGCCAGCAGCTCAGCGGGGGATGGGGAGACCCAGTACTTC
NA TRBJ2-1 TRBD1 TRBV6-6 CASNDRASVHEQFF TGTGCCAGTAACGACAGGGCCTCTGTACATGAGCAGTTCTTC
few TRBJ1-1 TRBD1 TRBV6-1 CASSGGTAMNTEAFF TGTGCCAGCAGTGGGGGGACAGCCATGAACACTGAAGCTTTCTTT
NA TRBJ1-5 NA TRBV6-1 CASSEDKLIRGQPQHF TGTGCCAGCAGCGAAGATAAACTTATTAGGGGTCAGCCCCAGCATTTT
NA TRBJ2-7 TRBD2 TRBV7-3 CASSLFRGVNYEQYF TGTGCCAGCAGCTTATTCCGGGGGGTTAACTACGAGCAGTACTTC
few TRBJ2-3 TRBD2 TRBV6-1 CASHLTSGGTDTQYF TGTGCCAGCCATCTTACTAGCGGGGGCACAGATACGCAGTATTTT